These T cell receptor beta chains were read from a single sample in a study of T cell repertoires in cytomegalovirus infection. TCRdb used MiXCR to reprocess the reads, holding one entry per CDR3 protein. The sample carries 80,000 to 130,000 distinct CDR3 sequences, about a quarter recorded once. Input material: CD8+ T cells from PBMCs. The source is a human donor in good health (CMV status not recorded). Some clones in this sample may be carry-over from other donors' samples. The CDR3 runs from the conserved cysteine through the conserved F or W. Each record gives: D gene, V gene, J gene, CDR3 protein. The D gene is left open where the match is weak.

d_gene: TRBD2
v_gene: TRBV11-2
j_gene: TRBJ2-3
CDR3aa: CASSAAGGPDTQYF

d_gene: .
v_gene: TRBV28
j_gene: TRBJ2-3
CDR3aa: CASSLTASTDTQYF

d_gene: .
v_gene: TRBV28
j_gene: TRBJ1-3
CDR3aa: CASSLPGGLIYF

d_gene: .
v_gene: TRBV7-3
j_gene: TRBJ1-1
CDR3aa: CASSSQGNTEAFF

d_gene: .
v_gene: TRBV7-9
j_gene: TRBJ2-7
CDR3aa: CAAARGSSYEQYF

d_gene: .
v_gene: TRBV19
j_gene: TRBJ2-7
CDR3aa: CASKGRTSYEQYF

d_gene: .
v_gene: TRBV11-2
j_gene: TRBJ2-7
CDR3aa: CASSSTRVRAYEQYF

d_gene: .
v_gene: TRBV9
j_gene: TRBJ2-2
CDR3aa: CASSEFGSGELFF

d_gene: .
v_gene: TRBV28
j_gene: TRBJ1-2
CDR3aa: CASRRGGYTF

d_gene: .
v_gene: TRBV28
j_gene: TRBJ2-7
CDR3aa: CASSSRKGSYEQYF

d_gene: TRBD2
v_gene: TRBV5-6
j_gene: TRBJ2-7
CDR3aa: CASSQLAGAAYEQYF

d_gene: TRBD1
v_gene: TRBV27
j_gene: TRBJ1-1
CDR3aa: CASSSPGQGMNTEAFF

d_gene: .
v_gene: TRBV30
j_gene: TRBJ1-1
CDR3aa: CAWSEQDHNTEAFF

d_gene: .
v_gene: TRBV29-1
j_gene: TRBJ2-1
CDR3aa: CSVDRSDNEQFF